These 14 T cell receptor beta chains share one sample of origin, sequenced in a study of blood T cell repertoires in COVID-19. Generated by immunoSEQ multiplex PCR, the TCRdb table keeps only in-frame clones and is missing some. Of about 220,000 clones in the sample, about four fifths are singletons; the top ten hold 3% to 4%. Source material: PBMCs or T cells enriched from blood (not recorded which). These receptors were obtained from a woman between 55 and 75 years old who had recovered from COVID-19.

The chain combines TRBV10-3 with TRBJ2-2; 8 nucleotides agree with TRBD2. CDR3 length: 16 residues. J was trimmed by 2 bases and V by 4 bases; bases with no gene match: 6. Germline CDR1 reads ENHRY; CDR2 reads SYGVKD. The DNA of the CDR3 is TGTGCCATCAGTGGGAGCGGGAGTTTCAACACCGGGGAGCTGTTTTTT. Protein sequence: CAISGSGSFNTGELFF.

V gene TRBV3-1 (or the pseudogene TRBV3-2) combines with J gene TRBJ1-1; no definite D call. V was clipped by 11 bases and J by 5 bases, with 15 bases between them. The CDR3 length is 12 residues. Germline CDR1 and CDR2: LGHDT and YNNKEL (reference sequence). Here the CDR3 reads CASDGPGTEAFF. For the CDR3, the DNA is TGTGCCTCAGATGGGCCTGGGACTGAAGCTTTCTTT.

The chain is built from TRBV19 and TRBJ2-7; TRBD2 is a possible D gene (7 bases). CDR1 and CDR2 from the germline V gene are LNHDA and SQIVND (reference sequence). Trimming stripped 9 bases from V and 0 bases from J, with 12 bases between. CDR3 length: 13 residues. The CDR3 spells CASHGGHSYEQYF. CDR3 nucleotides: TGTGCCAGCCACGGGGGGCACTCCTACGAGCAGTACTTC.

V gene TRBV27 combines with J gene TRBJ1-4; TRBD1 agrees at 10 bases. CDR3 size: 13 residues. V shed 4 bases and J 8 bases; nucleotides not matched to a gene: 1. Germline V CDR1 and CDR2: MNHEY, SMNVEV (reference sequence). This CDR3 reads CASSWDRGEKLFF. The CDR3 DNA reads TGTGCCAGCAGTTGGGACAGGGGAGAAAAACTGTTTTTT.

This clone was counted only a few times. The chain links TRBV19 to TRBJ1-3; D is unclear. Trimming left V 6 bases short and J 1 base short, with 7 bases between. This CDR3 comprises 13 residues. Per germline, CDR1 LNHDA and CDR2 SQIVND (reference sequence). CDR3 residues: CASRERSGNTIYF. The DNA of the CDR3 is TGTGCCAGTAGAGAGAGGTCTGGAAACACCATATATTTT. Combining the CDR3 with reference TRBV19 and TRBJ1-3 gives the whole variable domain DGGITQSPKYLFRKEGQNVTLSCEQNLNHDAMYWYRQDPGQGLRLIYYSQIVNDFQKGDIAEGYSVSREKKESFPLTVTSAQKNPTAFYLCASRERSGNTIYFGEGSWLTVV.

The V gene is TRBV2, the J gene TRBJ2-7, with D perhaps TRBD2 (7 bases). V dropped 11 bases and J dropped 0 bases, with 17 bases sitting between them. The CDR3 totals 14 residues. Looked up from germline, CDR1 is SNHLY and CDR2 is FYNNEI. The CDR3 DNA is TGTGCCTGCTTTGGGGGCGGGAGCTCCTACGAGCAGTACTTC. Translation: CACFGGGSSYEQYF.

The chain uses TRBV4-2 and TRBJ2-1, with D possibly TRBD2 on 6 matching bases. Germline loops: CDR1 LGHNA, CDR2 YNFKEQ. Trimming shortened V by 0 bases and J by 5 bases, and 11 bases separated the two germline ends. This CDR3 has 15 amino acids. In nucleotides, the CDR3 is TGTGCCAGCAGCCAAGAAACGGGGGAGGACAATGAGCAGTTCTTC. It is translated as CASSQETGEDNEQFF.

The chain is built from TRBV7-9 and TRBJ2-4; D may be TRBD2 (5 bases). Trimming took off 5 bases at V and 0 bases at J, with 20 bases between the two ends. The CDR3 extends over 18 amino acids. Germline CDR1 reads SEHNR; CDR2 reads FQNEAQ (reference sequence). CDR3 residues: CASSPTFEGVLAKNIQYF. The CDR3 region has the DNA TGTGCCAGCAGCCCCACATTCGAGGGAGTTCTAGCCAAAAACATTCAGTACTTC.

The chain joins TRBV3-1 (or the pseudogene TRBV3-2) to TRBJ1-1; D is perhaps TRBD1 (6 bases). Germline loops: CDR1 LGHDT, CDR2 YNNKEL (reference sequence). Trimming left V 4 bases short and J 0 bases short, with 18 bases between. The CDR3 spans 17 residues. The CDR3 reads CASSPGQHYYLNTEAFF. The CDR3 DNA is TGTGCCAGCAGCCCCGGACAGCACTATTACTTGAACACTGAAGCTTTCTTT.

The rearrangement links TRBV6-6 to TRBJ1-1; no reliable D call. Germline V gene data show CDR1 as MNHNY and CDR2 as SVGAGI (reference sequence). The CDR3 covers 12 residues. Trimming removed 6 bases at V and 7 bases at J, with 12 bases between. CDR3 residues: CASSLALIEAFF. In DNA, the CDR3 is TGTGCCAGCAGCTTGGCCCTTATTGAAGCTTTCTTT.

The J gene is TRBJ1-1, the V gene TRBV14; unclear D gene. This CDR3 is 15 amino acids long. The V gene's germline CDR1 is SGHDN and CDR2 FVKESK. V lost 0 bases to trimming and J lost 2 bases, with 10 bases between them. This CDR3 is CASSQDERINTEAFF. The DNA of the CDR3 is TGTGCCAGCAGCCAAGATGAGCGGATCAACACTGAAGCTTTCTTT.

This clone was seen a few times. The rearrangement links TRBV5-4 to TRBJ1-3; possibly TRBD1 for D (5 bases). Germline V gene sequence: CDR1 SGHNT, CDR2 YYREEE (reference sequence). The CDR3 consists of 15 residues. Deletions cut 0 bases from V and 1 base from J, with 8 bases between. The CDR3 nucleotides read TGTGCCAGCAGCTTGGGACACAGGTCTGGAAACACCATATATTTT. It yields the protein CASSLGHRSGNTIYF. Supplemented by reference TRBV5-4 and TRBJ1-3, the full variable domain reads ETGVTQSPTHLIKTRGQQVTLRCSSQSGHNTVSWYQQALGQGPQFIFQYYREEENGRGNFPPRFSGLQFPNYSSELNVNALELDDSALYLCASSLGHRSGNTIYFGEGSWLTVV.

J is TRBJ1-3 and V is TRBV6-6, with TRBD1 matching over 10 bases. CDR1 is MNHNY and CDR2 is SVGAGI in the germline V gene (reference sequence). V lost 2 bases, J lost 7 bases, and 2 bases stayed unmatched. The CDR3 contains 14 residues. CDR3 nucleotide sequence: TGTGCCAGCAGTTACGCGGGACAGGGGAACACCATATATTTT. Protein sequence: CASSYAGQGNTIYF.

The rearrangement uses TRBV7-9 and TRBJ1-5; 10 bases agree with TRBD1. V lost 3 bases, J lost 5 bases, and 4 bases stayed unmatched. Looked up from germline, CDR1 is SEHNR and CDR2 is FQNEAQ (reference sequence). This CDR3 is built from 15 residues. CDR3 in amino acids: CASSFPGQGYQPQHF. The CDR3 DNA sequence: TGTGCCAGCAGCTTCCCGGGACAGGGGTATCAGCCCCAGCATTTT.